These T cell receptor beta chains were read from a single sample in a study of blood T cell repertoires in COVID-19. Profiled with immunoSEQ multiplex PCR; TCRdb holds only in-frame clones, not every one. The table lists over 200,000 clones, approximately 88% of them singletons. The sample taken for sequencing was peripheral blood. These receptor sequences come from a man in his forties with acute or convalescent COVID-19. The CDR3 runs from the conserved cysteine through the conserved F or W. The D gene is left open where the match is weak. Rows give clone size only sometimes, using once, few, many, or a class for an expanded clone.

D gene,V gene,J gene,clone size,CDR3 protein,CDR3 DNA
TRBD1,TRBV6-5,TRBJ2-7,NA,CASSSRVGTAYEQYF,TGTGCCAGCAGTTCAAGAGTAGGGACAGCCTACGAGCAGTACTTC
NA,TRBV7-9,TRBJ1-2,NA,CASSTRIGNSGYTF,TGTGCCAGCAGCACCCGGATCGGCAACAGCGGCTACACCTTC
TRBD1,TRBV10-3,TRBJ1-6,NA,CAISETGTGNSYNSPLHF,TGTGCCATCAGTGAAACCGGGACAGGGAACTCCTATAATTCACCCCTCCACTTT
TRBD1,TRBV29-1,TRBJ1-2,NA,CSVEDLQTGQGYTF,TGCAGCGTTGAAGATCTTCAGACAGGGCAGGGCTACACCTTC
TRBD1,TRBV4-1,TRBJ2-5,NA,CASSQGTGTGRETQYF,TGCGCCAGCAGCCAAGGCACGGGGACAGGGAGAGAGACCCAGTACTTC
NA,TRBV7-9,TRBJ1-1,NA,CASSLVGGTTEAFF,TGTGCCAGCAGCTTAGTCGGGGGGACCACTGAAGCTTTCTTT
NA,TRBV11-1,TRBJ1-1,NA,CASSSATGNTEAFF,TGTGCCAGCAGCTCCGCGACAGGGAACACTGAAGCTTTCTTT
TRBD2,TRBV5-1,TRBJ2-3,once,CASSLTAGGPYRTQYF,TGCGCCAGCAGCTTGACAGCGGGAGGGCCCTATCGGACGCAGTATTTT
TRBD1,TRBV12-3/TRBV12-4,TRBJ1-1,once,CASMVDRAAEAFF,TGTGCCAGCATGGTGGACAGGGCCGCTGAAGCTTTCTTT
TRBD2,TRBV7-2,TRBJ2-2,few,CASSLGPGLADATGELFF,TGTGCCAGCAGCTTAGGGCCGGGACTAGCAGATGCTACCGGGGAGCTGTTTTTT
NA,TRBV2,TRBJ1-5,NA,CASRLDLYSNQPQHF,TGTGCCAGCAGACTAGATCTCTATAGCAATCAGCCCCAGCATTTT
TRBD1,TRBV7-2,TRBJ2-2,NA,CASTPSRDRVTGELFF,TGTGCCAGCACCCCCTCCCGGGACAGGGTCACCGGGGAGCTGTTTTTT
NA,TRBV4-2,TRBJ1-3,NA,CASSQDEQGPGNTIYF,TGTGCCAGCAGCCAAGATGAGCAGGGGCCCGGAAACACCATATATTTT
TRBD2,TRBV6-5,TRBJ2-7,NA,CASSYGDGGVYEQYF,TGTGCCAGCAGTTACGGGGACGGGGGGGTATACGAGCAGTACTTC
NA,TRBV4-1,TRBJ1-2,NA,CASSQGREYGYTF,TGCGCCAGCAGCCAAGGTCGTGAGTATGGCTACACCTTC
NA,TRBV18,TRBJ2-2,NA,CASSQRSVNTGELFF,TGTGCCAGCTCGCAGCGGTCAGTGAACACCGGGGAGCTGTTTTTT
NA,TRBV27,TRBJ2-2,NA,CASSLQDETGELFF,TGTGCCAGCAGTCTGCAGGATGAAACCGGGGAGCTGTTTTTT
TRBD1,TRBV6-2/TRBV6-3,TRBJ1-5,few,CASSKYPDREQPQHF,TGTGCCAGCAGTAAGTATCCGGACAGGGAGCAGCCCCAGCATTTT
TRBD1,TRBV27,TRBJ2-7,NA,CASSPSGTATYEQYF,TGTGCCAGCAGTCCCTCCGGGACAGCCACCTACGAGCAGTACTTC
TRBD2,TRBV5-8,TRBJ2-1,NA,CASSPPLTSGSSGYNEQFF,TGTGCCAGCAGCCCCCCGTTGACTAGCGGGAGTTCGGGTTACAATGAGCAGTTCTTC
TRBD2,TRBV5-1,TRBJ2-7,NA,CASSLLIAGNYEQYF,TGCGCCAGCAGCTTGTTGATAGCGGGGAACTACGAGCAGTACTTC
NA,TRBV5-1,TRBJ1-1,NA,CASSLEANTEAFF,TGCGCCAGCAGCTTGGAAGCGAACACTGAAGCTTTCTTT
NA,TRBV3-1/TRBV3-2,TRBJ1-2,NA,CASSQGIGSGGYTF,TGTGCCAGCAGCCAAGGAATAGGGAGCGGCGGCTACACCTTC
NA,TRBV6-5,TRBJ1-2,NA,CASMSGILARGYTF,TGTGCCAGCATGTCAGGGATTTTGGCGAGGGGCTACACCTTC
TRBD1,TRBV27,TRBJ1-6,NA,CASSRYGQGDIKSSYNSPLHF,TGTGCCAGCAGTCGGTACGGACAGGGGGATATTAAGAGCTCCTATAATTCACCCCTCCACTTT
NA,TRBV9,TRBJ1-2,NA,CASSVGTYNYGYTF,TGTGCCAGCAGCGTAGGGACATATAACTATGGCTACACCTTC
NA,TRBV6-5,TRBJ2-7,NA,CASSWGPIGAYEQYF,TGTGCCAGCAGTTGGGGTCCCATCGGGGCCTACGAGCAGTACTTC
TRBD2,TRBV10-2,TRBJ2-5,once,CASSDWTSGSEETQYF,TGCGCCAGCAGTGATTGGACTAGCGGGAGCGAAGAGACCCAGTACTTC
NA,TRBV6-5,TRBJ1-1,NA,CASSYSGAYNTEAFF,TGTGCCAGCAGTTACTCAGGGGCCTATAACACTGAAGCTTTCTTT
NA,TRBV19,TRBJ2-5,NA,CASSIFGGQLGEAQYF,TGTGCCAGTAGTATATTCGGGGGGCAGCTCGGGGAGGCCCAGTACTTC
TRBD1,TRBV19,TRBJ2-5,NA,CASSRTGGGETQYF,TGTGCCAGCTCAAGGACAGGGGGCGGGGAGACCCAGTACTTC
NA,TRBV3-1/TRBV3-2,TRBJ1-5,NA,CASSPMGLGSNQPQHF,TGTGCCAGCAGCCCCATGGGACTTGGGAGCAATCAGCCCCAGCATTTT
TRBD2,TRBV7-6,TRBJ2-3,NA,CASSSGLAFTDTQYF,TGTGCCAGCAGCTCGGGACTAGCGTTCACAGATACGCAGTATTTT
NA,TRBV7-8,TRBJ1-5,NA,CASSPQGFASNQPQHF,TGTGCCAGCAGCCCTCAGGGTTTTGCGAGCAATCAGCCCCAGCATTTT
NA,TRBV11-3,TRBJ2-2,NA,CASSRSGTGELFF,TGTGCCAGCAGCCGGTCGGGGACCGGGGAGCTGTTTTTT
TRBD1,TRBV19,TRBJ1-5,NA,CASSPGTVGQPQHF,TGTGCCAGTAGTCCCGGGACAGTGGGTCAGCCCCAGCATTTT
TRBD2,TRBV7-2,TRBJ2-1,few,CASSFPSGSSYNEQFF,TGTGCCAGCAGCTTCCCTAGCGGGAGCTCCTACAATGAGCAGTTCTTC
NA,TRBV30,TRBJ2-1,few,CAWSPGLYNEQFF,TGTGCCTGGAGCCCGGGACTCTACAATGAGCAGTTCTTC
NA,TRBV10-3,TRBJ1-1,NA,CAISDRGSNTEAFF,TGTGCCATCAGTGACCGGGGATCGAACACTGAAGCTTTCTTT
NA,TRBV6-1,TRBJ2-3,NA,CASSEKGLTDTQYF,TGTGCCAGCAGTGAAAAGGGGCTCACAGATACGCAGTATTTT
TRBD2,TRBV7-2,TRBJ2-3,NA,CASSLTSGTDTQYF,TGTGCCAGCAGCCTGACTAGCGGCACAGATACGCAGTATTTT
NA,TRBV19,TRBJ1-4,NA,CASSMGTTGNEKLFF,TGTGCCAGTAGTATGGGGACAACAGGGAATGAAAAACTGTTTTTT
NA,TRBV6-2/TRBV6-3,TRBJ2-7,once,CASSSFPPGALREQYF,TGTGCCAGCAGTTCCTTCCCACCGGGAGCTCTGAGGGAGCAGTACTTC
TRBD2,TRBV5-1,TRBJ2-7,NA,CASSSLGSGGSSYEQYF,TGCGCCAGCAGTTCCCTAGGCTCCGGCGGGAGCTCCTACGAGCAGTACTTC
NA,TRBV3-1/TRBV3-2,TRBJ2-1,once,CASSQEGTYYNEQFF,TGTGCCAGCAGCCAAGAGGGGACATACTACAATGAGCAGTTCTTC
TRBD2,TRBV9,TRBJ2-1,NA,CASSFRLAGKNEQFF,TGTGCCAGCAGCTTTCGACTAGCGGGAAAGAATGAGCAGTTCTTC
TRBD2,TRBV30,TRBJ2-7,once,CAWSGGLAGIPTKQYF,TGTGCCTGGAGTGGGGGACTAGCGGGGATTCCTACGAAGCAGTACTTC
TRBD1,TRBV9,TRBJ1-2,NA,CASSTSRGQGAHHYGYTF,TGTGCCAGCAGCACCTCACGAGGGCAGGGGGCGCACCACTATGGCTACACCTTC
NA,TRBV11-3,TRBJ1-1,NA,CASSIMGGAEAFF,TGTGCCAGCAGCATCATGGGAGGGGCTGAAGCTTTCTTT
TRBD2,TRBV6-5,TRBJ2-1,NA,CASSSGLAFINEQFF,TGTGCCAGCAGTTCGGGACTAGCTTTCATCAATGAGCAGTTCTTC
TRBD1,TRBV9,TRBJ1-3,NA,CASSTTGGAGNTIYF,TGTGCCAGCAGCACAACAGGGGGCGCTGGAAACACCATATATTTT
TRBD1,TRBV7-2,TRBJ1-4,NA,CASSLDRHPNEKLFF,TGTGCCAGCAGCTTGGACAGGCACCCTAATGAAAAACTGTTTTTT
NA,TRBV7-9,TRBJ1-1,NA,CASSLVQGITEAFF,TGTGCCAGCAGCTTAGTCCAGGGTATCACTGAAGCTTTCTTT
NA,TRBV27,TRBJ2-4,NA,CASSLSLTGLAKNIQYF,TGTGCCAGCAGTTTATCGCTAACGGGTTTGGCCAAAAACATTCAGTACTTC